The 24 T cell receptor beta chains listed next were all sequenced from one sample in a study of T cell responses to AZD1222 COVID-19 vaccine. The assay was immunoSEQ multiplex PCR, and TCRdb's table has in-frame clones only and misses some. The sample yields 95,000 to 150,000 clones, around 90% seen once. This specimen consisted of peripheral blood, obtained on day 0 of AZD1222 vaccination. Receptor source: an adult in good health.

This chain connects TRBV19 to TRBJ2-4; D possibly uses TRBD1 or TRBD2 (5 bases each). The CDR3 has 12 amino acids. V was shortened by 6 bases and J by 8 bases, with 11 bases between the two germline ends. Germline V gene data show CDR1 as LNHDA and CDR2 as SQIVND (reference sequence). CDR3 amino acids: CASRGVRDIQYF. DNA of the CDR3: TGTGCCAGTAGGGGGGTGAGGGACATTCAGTACTTC.

The chain employs TRBV14 and TRBJ2-7; D is unclear. Germline CDR1 is SGHDN and CDR2 is FVKESK. The V gene lost 0 bases and the J gene lost 4 bases, with 13 bases spanning the gap. This CDR3 comprises 15 residues. The CDR3 DNA sequence: TGTGCCAGCAGCCAAGAGGCTAGACCCAAATACGAGCAGTACTTC. Its translation is CASSQEARPKYEQYF.

This rearrangement joins TRBV9 to TRBJ2-1; D gene unclear. Per germline, CDR1 SGDLS and CDR2 YYNGEE. Trimming removed 3 bases at V and 8 bases at J, with 6 bases between. The CDR3 is 11 amino acids. This CDR3 reads CASSARHEQFF. In DNA, the CDR3 is TGTGCCAGCAGCGCTCGGCATGAGCAGTTCTTC. The full variable domain, its missing parts supplied by reference TRBV9 and TRBJ2-1, is DSGVTQTPKHLITATGQRVTLRCSPRSGDLSVYWYQQSLDQGLQFLIQYYNGEERAKGNILERFSAQQFPDLHSELNLSSLELGDSALYFCASSARHEQFFGPGTRLTVL.

This chain uses TRBV18 with TRBJ1-5, with D unclear. Trimming pared 4 bases from V and 4 bases from J, leaving 8 bases between. CDR1 KGHSH and CDR2 LQKENI come from the germline V gene. The CDR3 has 13 residues. This CDR3 is CASSRDHNQPQHF. In DNA, the CDR3 is TGTGCCAGCTCACGGGATCATAATCAGCCCCAGCATTTT.

The gene calls are TRBV2 and TRBJ1-2; D uncertain. V lost 4 bases, J lost 0 bases, and 9 bases lay in between. The germline V gene has CDR1 SNHLY and CDR2 FYNNEI. CDR3 length equals 14 residues. CDR3 sequence reads: CASSAGLSNYGYTF. In DNA, the CDR3 is TGTGCCAGCAGTGCTGGGTTATCTAACTATGGCTACACCTTC.

The gene calls are TRBV30 and TRBJ1-1; D is unclear. CDR1 and CDR2 (germline): GTSNPN, SVGIG (reference sequence). Trimming pared 0 bases from V and 3 bases from J, leaving 8 bases between. The CDR3 spans 13 residues. DNA of the CDR3: TGTGCCTGGAGTGTACTTCAGTACACTGAAGCTTTCTTT. The encoded protein is CAWSVLQYTEAFF.

The genes are TRBV30 and TRBJ1-2; D is unclear. The length of the CDR3 is 13 residues. V lost 5 bases and J 2 bases, leaving 12 bases between the germline ends. From germline, CDR1 is GTSNPN and CDR2 SVGIG (reference sequence). The CDR3 bases are TGTGCCTGGCTACAGCTTCCGAACTATGGCTACACCTTC. This gives the protein CAWLQLPNYGYTF.

This chain connects TRBV7-9 to TRBJ1-5, with D tentatively TRBD1 (5 bases). The CDR3 runs to 13 residues. Trimming removed 3 bases at V and 5 bases at J, with 8 bases between. Germline V gene lookup returns CDR1 SEHNR and CDR2 FQNEAQ (reference sequence). CDR3: CASSFSGDQPQHF. The CDR3 DNA follows: TGTGCCAGCAGCTTCTCGGGGGATCAGCCCCAGCATTTT. Combining the CDR3 with reference TRBV7-9 and TRBJ1-5 gives the whole variable domain DTGVSQNPRHKITKRGQNVTFRCDPISEHNRLYWYRQTLGQGPEFLTYFQNEAQLEKSRLLSDRFSAERPKGSFSTLEIQRTEQGDSAMYLCASSFSGDQPQHFGDGTRLSIL.

This chain connects TRBV5-6 to TRBJ2-7, with no clear D. This CDR3 comprises 12 residues. The germline V gene encodes CDR1 SGHDT and CDR2 YYEEEE. Deletions cut 0 bases from V and 4 bases from J, with 5 bases between. The CDR3 loop reads CASSLGRYEQYF. CDR3 DNA: TGTGCCAGCAGCTTGGGACGATACGAGCAGTACTTC.

The chain is built from TRBV27 and TRBJ1-6; 7 nucleotides match TRBD1. The CDR3 covers 13 residues. V lost 7 bases to trimming and J lost 9 bases; unmatched junction nucleotides: 6. Germline V gene lookup returns CDR1 MNHEY and CDR2 SMNVEV (reference sequence). The DNA of the CDR3 is TGTGCCAGCACCCCAGCAGGGGGTTCACCCCTCCACTTT. It yields the protein CASTPAGGSPLHF.

The chain combines TRBV5-1 with TRBJ1-6; D possibly corresponds to TRBD1 (5 bases). Germline V gene lookup returns CDR1 SGHRS and CDR2 YFSETQ. V lost 2 bases, J lost 10 bases, and 13 bases lay in between. The CDR3 has 14 amino acids. This chain's CDR3 is CASSLEGRGSPLHF. CDR3 in DNA: TGCGCCAGCAGCTTAGAGGGGAGGGGATCACCCCTCCACTTT.

The V call is TRBV5-6, the J call TRBJ1-1; D is unresolved. Germline V gene lookup returns CDR1 SGHDT and CDR2 YYEEEE. The CDR3 has 17 amino acids. Trimming removed 4 bases from V and 1 base from J, with 20 bases in between. The CDR3 here is CASSPGSGIVGNTEAFF. As DNA, the CDR3 is TGTGCCAGCAGCCCCGGCTCAGGCATCGTGGGGAACACTGAAGCTTTCTTT.

V usage is TRBV18 and J usage is TRBJ2-2; D gene unclear. This CDR3 contains 12 residues. Trimming pared 5 bases from V and 5 bases from J, leaving 6 bases between. Per germline, CDR1 KGHSH and CDR2 LQKENI. CDR3 nucleotides: TGTGCCAGCTCATGGGGTACCGGGGAGCTGTTTTTT. Translating gives CASSWGTGELFF.

This clone was seen a handful of times. This rearrangement joins TRBV5-1 to TRBJ2-5, with TRBD2 as a possible D gene (6 bases). CDR3 size: 15 residues. Germline loops: CDR1 SGHRS, CDR2 YFSETQ. V shed 1 base and J shed 5 bases, with 15 bases lying between them. The CDR3 nucleotides are TGCGCCAGCAGCTTGAGGGGAGCGGGCCGGGAGACCCAGTACTTC. Translation: CASSLRGAGRETQYF.

In its sample, this clone was seen once. V is TRBV13 and J is TRBJ2-1; 8 bases line up with TRBD1. V trimming: 5 bases; J trimming: 2 bases; junction bases outside the gene matches: 5. Germline CDR1 is PRHDT and CDR2 is FYEKMQ (reference sequence). This CDR3 comprises 15 residues. The CDR3: CASSPGQGPYNEQFF. The DNA for the CDR3 is TGTGCCAGCAGCCCAGGACAGGGCCCCTACAATGAGCAGTTCTTC.

The chain combines TRBV5-1 with TRBJ2-2; D not certain. CDR1 SGHRS and CDR2 YFSETQ come from the germline V gene. The V end was cut by 1 base, the J end by 5 bases, with 6 bases between. CDR3 size: 13 residues. The CDR3 nucleotides are TGCGCCAGCAGCTTGACATGGACCGGGGAGCTGTTTTTT. This translates into CASSLTWTGELFF.

The chain carries TRBV11-2 and TRBJ2-2; D remains unclear. CDR1 and CDR2 (germline): SGHAT, FQNNGV. Trimming took 1 base from V and 6 from J, leaving 12 bases between them. The CDR3 length is 15 residues. The CDR3 coding sequence is TGTGCCAGCAGCTTAGTTTGGACCTCCGCCGGGGAGCTGTTTTTT. Residues: CASSLVWTSAGELFF.

The chain has TRBV14 and TRBJ2-3; D ambiguous. The CDR3 loop spans 13 amino acids. Trimming removed 4 bases at V and 0 bases at J, with 5 bases between. Germline V gene lookup returns CDR1 SGHDN and CDR2 FVKESK. In nucleotides, the CDR3 is TGTGCCAGCAGCCCCGGCAGCACAGATACGCAGTATTTT. It encodes CASSPGSTDTQYF.

The gene calls are TRBV18 and TRBJ1-1, with a weak D call TRBD1 (6 bases). Trimming stripped 3 bases from V and 3 bases from J, with 17 bases between. The germline CDR1 and CDR2 sequences are KGHSH and LQKENI. CDR3 length: 16 amino acids. The chain's CDR3 is CASSPGQGRLDTEAFF. The CDR3 bases are TGTGCCAGCTCACCGGGGCAGGGGAGGTTGGACACTGAAGCTTTCTTT.

The J gene is TRBJ1-1, the V gene TRBV10-2; D gene ambiguous. The CDR3 extends over 11 amino acids. Germline V gene sequence: CDR1 WSHSY, CDR2 SAAADI. Trimming cost V 0 bases and J 6 bases, with 2 bases left between them. CDR3 protein: CASSESAEAFF. In DNA form, the CDR3 reads TGCGCCAGCAGTGAGTCGGCTGAAGCTTTCTTT.

Concerning this clone: This sample also contains other DNA sequences that code for the same CDR3. The CDR3 sequence: CASSLGQNYGYTF. DNA for the CDR3: TGCGCCAGCAGCTTGGGGCAGAACTATGGCTACACCTTC. The genes are TRBV5-1 and TRBJ1-2, with D hard to call. Germline CDR1 SGHRS, CDR2 YFSETQ. With 0 bases removed from V and 2 bases from J, the gap between germline ends came to 5 bases. This CDR3 contains 13 residues.

The V call is TRBV19, the J call TRBJ2-2; D is perhaps TRBD1 or TRBD2 (5 bases each). Germline lookup yields CDR1 LNHDA and CDR2 SQIVND (reference sequence). CDR3 size: 16 residues. The ends were cut back, 3 bases at V and 5 bases at J, with 16 bases in the middle. CDR3 in amino acids: CASSILPGEGTGELFF. For the CDR3, the DNA is TGTGCCAGTAGTATTCTACCCGGAGAGGGGACCGGGGAGCTGTTTTTT.

The sample holds a few counts of this clone. The chain has TRBV27 and TRBJ1-2; D is possibly TRBD1 (5 bases). V lost 7 bases and J 6 bases, leaving 15 bases between the germline ends. This CDR3 is 13 amino acids long. Germline V gives CDR1 MNHEY, CDR2 SMNVEV (reference sequence). The CDR3 DNA sequence: TGTGCCAGCACTACTAGGGGTGTCCATGGCTACACCTTC. Its translation: CASTTRGVHGYTF.

In DNA form, the CDR3 reads TGTGCCAGCAGCCCCCGGACTAGCGGGGGGGTAGAACTAGCCAAAAACATTCAGTACTTC. Protein: CASSPRTSGGVELAKNIQYF. The chain links TRBV7-8 to TRBJ2-4, with TRBD2 matching over 15 bases. The CDR3 loop spans 20 amino acids. The V gene's germline CDR1 is SGHVS and CDR2 FQNEAQ. V trimming: 5 bases; J trimming: 0 bases; junction bases outside the gene matches: 11.